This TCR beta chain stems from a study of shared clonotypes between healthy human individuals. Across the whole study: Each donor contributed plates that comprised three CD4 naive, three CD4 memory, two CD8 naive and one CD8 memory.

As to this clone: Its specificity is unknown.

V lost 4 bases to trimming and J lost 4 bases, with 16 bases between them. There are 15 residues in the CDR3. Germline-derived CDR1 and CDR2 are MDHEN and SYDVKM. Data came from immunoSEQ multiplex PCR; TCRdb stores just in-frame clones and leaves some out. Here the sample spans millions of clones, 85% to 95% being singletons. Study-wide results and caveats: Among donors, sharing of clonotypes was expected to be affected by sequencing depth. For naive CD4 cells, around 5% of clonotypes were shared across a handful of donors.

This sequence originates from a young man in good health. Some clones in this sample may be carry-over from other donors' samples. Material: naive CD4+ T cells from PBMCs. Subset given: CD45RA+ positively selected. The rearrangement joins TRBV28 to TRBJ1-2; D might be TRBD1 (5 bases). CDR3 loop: CASSSAGSRGYGYTF. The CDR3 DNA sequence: TGTGCCAGCAGTTCAGCAGGGTCCCGAGGCTATGGCTACACCTTC.